The rows below give T cell receptor beta chains drawn from one sample of a study of T cell clusters in autoimmune cytopenias. One entry per CDR3 protein, without DNA, is what TCRdb gives after re-calling the multiplex PCR reads. Its clone listing holds roughly 6,600 distinct CDR3 sequences. The same sample was also used in a study of T cell repertoires in aging, cancer and after chemotherapy.

The source material was peripheral blood. The receptors shown here come from a human donor in good health. CDR3s include the opening cysteine and the closing phenylalanine or tryptophan. The order of the fields is CDR3 protein, clone size, V gene, J gene. Not every row has a clone size; where given, it reads once, few, many or a size class.

CASISRLAGDTEQFF	.	TRBV5-1	TRBJ2-1
CASSPGTSGGTLQNEQFF	.	TRBV5-1	TRBJ2-1
CASSESGGADTQYF	.	TRBV6-4	TRBJ2-3
CASSSTGGGQETQYF	.	TRBV11-2	TRBJ2-5
CAWSALTVAAPQHF	.	TRBV30	TRBJ1-5
CATSSHRGSYNEQFF	medium-sized	TRBV15	TRBJ2-1
CSVGDGLSNYGYTF	medium-sized	TRBV29-1	TRBJ1-2
CASSGVHGETQYF	medium-sized	TRBV19	TRBJ2-5
CATSITSGGLSYEQYF	.	TRBV15	TRBJ2-7
CASSQDWAGGPFMETQYF	.	TRBV4-2	TRBJ2-5
CSVNTGSSGNTIYF	medium-sized	TRBV29-1	TRBJ1-3
CASRIPGETQYF	medium-sized	TRBV19	TRBJ2-5
CSVKGQGALYEQYF	medium-sized	TRBV29-1	TRBJ2-7
CASSLGRTNEQFF	.	TRBV27	TRBJ2-1
CASSLPSSSSYEQYF	.	TRBV5-4	TRBJ2-7
CASSGGRDQPQHF	.	TRBV6-5	TRBJ1-5
CASSLEWRGAFNEQFF	.	TRBV7-2	TRBJ2-1
CSATRLTQGNEQFF	.	TRBV20-1	TRBJ2-1
CASRRQGGRYGYTF	.	TRBV6-1	TRBJ1-2
CASSSNTGGGNEKLFF	.	TRBV5-5	TRBJ1-4
CSVEPGQGAGNEQFF	medium-sized	TRBV29-1	TRBJ2-1
CASSPSTGTGGKDTEAFF	.	TRBV18	TRBJ1-1
CASSEGSGNTIYF	.	TRBV5-1	TRBJ1-3
CASSVDRGSNQPQHF	medium-sized	TRBV19	TRBJ1-5
CASAQDRGRNEQFF	medium-sized	TRBV6-2/TRBV6-3	TRBJ2-1
CASSLDGPGEKLFF	.	TRBV11-1	TRBJ1-4
CASSTVYSQPQHF	.	TRBV27	TRBJ1-5
CASSLRQINEKLFF	.	TRBV27	TRBJ1-4
CSVETQWTGINEQFF	large	TRBV29-1	TRBJ2-1
CSARAVDSLQETQYF	.	TRBV20-1	TRBJ2-5
CASGFGTYGYTF	medium-sized	TRBV27	TRBJ1-2
CASSSPGLVSYEQYF	medium-sized	TRBV6-5	TRBJ2-7
CAISESTSALYTF	medium-sized	TRBV10-3	TRBJ1-2
CASSYDRTGIDQPQHF	.	TRBV6-2/TRBV6-3	TRBJ1-5
CASSLAGSYEQYF	.	TRBV5-4	TRBJ2-7
CASSFGQGAGQPQHF	.	TRBV6-6	TRBJ1-5
CATSSGSTDTQYF	medium-sized	TRBV15	TRBJ2-3
CATGMGSGEQYF	medium-sized	TRBV19	TRBJ2-7
CASTYSMNTEAFF	medium-sized	TRBV11-1	TRBJ1-1
CASTYRGLAASQETQYF	.	TRBV28	TRBJ2-5
CARRDTQDEQFF	medium-sized	TRBV27	TRBJ2-1
CAWSVQGVRDSYEQYF	.	TRBV30	TRBJ2-7
CSSLGGNGYTF	medium-sized	TRBV29-1	TRBJ1-2
CASSPQVESDEQYF	medium-sized	TRBV18	TRBJ2-7
CASSLMASGAEQFF	medium-sized	TRBV12-3/TRBV12-4	TRBJ2-1
CASSQGQSGGLYGYTF	.	TRBV4-2	TRBJ1-2
CASSLTFKETQYF	medium-sized	TRBV5-6	TRBJ2-5
CASSLGDRIQYQETQYF	.	TRBV7-2	TRBJ2-5